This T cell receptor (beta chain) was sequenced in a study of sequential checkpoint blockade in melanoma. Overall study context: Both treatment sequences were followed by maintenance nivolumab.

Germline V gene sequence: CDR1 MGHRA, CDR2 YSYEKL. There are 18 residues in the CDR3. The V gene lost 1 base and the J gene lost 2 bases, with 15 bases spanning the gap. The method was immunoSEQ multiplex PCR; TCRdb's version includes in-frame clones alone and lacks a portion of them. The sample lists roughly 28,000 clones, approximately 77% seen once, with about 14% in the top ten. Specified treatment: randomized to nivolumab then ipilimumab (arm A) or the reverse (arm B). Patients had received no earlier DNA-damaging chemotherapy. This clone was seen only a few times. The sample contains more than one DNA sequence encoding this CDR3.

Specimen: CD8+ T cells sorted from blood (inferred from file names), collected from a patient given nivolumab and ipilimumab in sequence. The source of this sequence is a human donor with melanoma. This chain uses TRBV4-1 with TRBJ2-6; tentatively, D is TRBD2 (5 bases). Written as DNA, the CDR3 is TGCGCCAGCAGCCAAGTCCACCCGTTGGGAGCTGGGGCCAACGTCCTGACTTTC. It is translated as CASSQVHPLGAGANVLTF.